Described below is a single T cell receptor beta chain sequence and its context. It lacks a known antigen. The sample holds no much larger clone one base away, and base qualities are not on file. Preparation of the library involved the immunoSEQ multiplex PCR assay. The multiplex PCR relied on a mix of 60 forward primers for TCR Vbeta segments and 13 reverse primers for TCR Jbeta segments. The CDR3 region of rearranged TCR beta genes was amplified from genomic DNA with a multiplex PCR assay. The Illumina HiSeq System was used to sequence the amplified TCR beta libraries as 87-base-pair reads. The authors' analysis ran thus. In a later analysis, roughly 80 million unique TCR beta chains were counted across the approximately 670 repertoires, and roughly 11 million of these chains were shared by at least two donors. Raw reads were error-corrected and collapsed into unique sequences by a nearest-neighbor algorithm in which closely related sequences were merged to remove PCR and sequencing errors. Alignment of CDR3 sequences to IMGT reference sequences was used to assign V, D and J gene segments. Each retained sequence needed at least a six-nucleotide match to both a V gene segment and a J gene segment. Rearrangements were called productive when the CDR3 lacked stop codons and stayed in frame with V and J; all others were non-productive. Following IMGT convention, CDR3 was defined as the stretch from the second conserved V-encoded cysteine to the conserved J-encoded phenylalanine. In an earlier analysis of 550 to 650 of the donors, sequences lacking an unambiguous match to a single V gene segment were excluded. An earlier analysis of some 500 of the donors classified V segments as functional when productive rearrangements were above 56.7% and as segregating when the standard deviation between donors was above 5%. A statistical classification framework was built to diagnose cytomegalovirus status from the catalog of TCR beta chain sequences. In a later analysis, TCR nucleotide sequences were compared against IMGT/GENE-DB human TR gene sequences so that V and J genes could be assigned. In a later analysis, CDR3 sequences and most-parsimonious VDJ recombination scenarios were assigned using the TCRdist pipeline. In a later analysis, each TCR beta chain was defined by its CDR3 amino acid sequence together with its V-gene family, and reads without a unique V-gene family were excluded. To address suspected cross-contamination and a sequencing artifact, a later analysis removed roughly 640 highly shared, low-generation-probability nucleotide sequences. In a later analysis, a clonal expansion index for each public chain was calculated from normalized within-repertoire ranks of inferred template counts. In a later analysis, generation probabilities were computed with a VDJ recombination model fitted to out-of-frame rearrangements, and the resulting probabilities were checked against IGoR. In a later analysis, hypergeometric tests were used to score TCR-TCR, TCR-HLA and TCR-CMV co-occurrence, with a repertoire-size bias correction applied to TCR pairs. A later analysis estimated false discovery rates by permuting HLA or CMV assignments 20 times. In a later analysis, co-occurring TCRs were grouped using DBSCAN, and TCRdist sequence similarity was added for clustering within HLA-allele-positive subsets. Repertoires with fewer than 30,000 or more than 120,000 public chains were left out of co-occurrence clustering, as were several repertoires with anomalous nucleotide sharing. What TCRdb holds here is the immuneACCESS table cut down to in-frame rearrangements. Part of the clones is not present; checked against another copy, under half of the missing clones reflect an unresolved V gene, and the others are unexplained. The V and J calls and clone size were taken over from that table, and D and trimming were inferred from the DNA. The sample table records tens of thousands of clones; less than 85% of these occur just once. About 1.1% of the sample rests with the top ten.

The germline V gene supplies CDR1 MDHEN and CDR2 SYDVKM. V sheds 3 bases and J sheds 10 bases, leaving 14 bases between their ends. Measured from the cysteine to the phenylalanine, the CDR3 is 13 residues long. The retained sequence is limited to the CDR3, 39 bases, with the frame set at the first base. The cohort comprised around 700 healthy bone marrow donors. At the time of sampling, all cohort members were nominally healthy, though unrecorded immune exposures were likely present. The donor tested CMV seronegative and was one of the 352 seronegative cohort members. Every donor gave a peripheral blood sample, and the peripheral blood mononuclear cells from that sample were used for TCR beta sequencing. The Qiagen DNeasy Blood Extraction Kit was used to extract genomic DNA from the blood cell samples. The data originate from a study of cytomegalovirus exposure and HLA in healthy donors (dated by TCRdb to about 2017). With regard to the full study: An earlier analysis of 550 to 700 of the donors reported more than 250 Gb of sequence data and approximately 110 million unique TCR beta sequences from about 179 million T cells. The study aimed to test whether signatures of past pathogen exposure could be identified by cataloging public T cell receptors. In a later genetic analysis, genome-wide SNP genotypes for about three fifths of the roughly 670 donors were used, and that subset was treated as a discovery cohort. A later analysis re-analyzed previously published TCR beta repertoires from about 730 donors and added high-resolution HLA genotyping to study TCR occurrence patterns. Among some 400 genotyped donors of the cohort, an average of about 240,000 unique TCR beta nucleotide sequences was sequenced per donor, of which 15% to 20% were non-productive. To decide whether each TCR beta V gene segment behaved as functional or pseudogenic, an earlier analysis of fewer than 750 of the donors relied on high-throughput TCR beta sequencing. High-throughput TCR immunosequencing, statistical association of individual TCRs with disease status, and machine learning were combined to predict cytomegalovirus infection status. Five DR-DQ haplotypes were handled as single units for association and clustering, since linkage in the cohort was strong. An early release that covered around 590 HLA-typed donors contained around 300 gigabases of sequencing data and 70 million to 100 million unique TCR sequences. Among the roughly 390 genotyped donors, approximately 77% belonged to the genetic ancestry cluster associated with self-reported Caucasian donors. The number of donors typed differed by locus, with roughly 620-640 for A, B, C, DRB1 and DQB1, roughly 520 for DQA1, about 610 for DPA1, and over 400 for DPB1. Besides the first cohort of roughly 660 subjects, a separate validation cohort made up of about 120 different subjects was used. Both class I and class II loci were covered by HLA typing, at four-digit resolution. Using immunosequencing, the study profiled T cell repertoires from 666 subjects and related those repertoires to cytomegalovirus serostatus. Every discovery cohort repertoire had been produced on one sequencing platform. The later analysis used no new phenotypic data to find candidate immune exposures, relying instead on TCR beta sequences and their occurrence across donors. Donor age, sex, ethnicity and CMV serostatus were compiled together with the repertoire data. The study at large found these results: Most TCR sequences were seen in very few donors, while some public TCRs were found in many individuals. A later genetic analysis associated a missense DCLRE1C variant with V-gene and J-gene trimming of TCR beta chains, and an independent cohort replicated the association. In both the original and validation cohorts, the classifier was reported to diagnose cytomegalovirus status with high specificity and sensitivity. A further reported finding was that TCR beta sequences accurately predicted the HLA-A and HLA-B alleles for most subjects in the first cohort. The 87-base-pair reads could not distinguish some IMGT-functional V segments, including TRBV6-2 and TRBV6-3, so those segments were excluded. Compared with equally common non-associated chains, HLA-associated TCR beta chains in a later analysis were more clonally expanded and had lower generation probabilities. When HLA alleles, especially DR and DQ, strongly co-occurred, attributing TCR associations to individual alleles was difficult. According to a later analysis, most CMV-associated TCR beta chains appeared to be HLA-restricted, and the HLA associations seemed to be driven largely by CMV exposure. It was suggested by the authors that the approach could potentially be generalized to other disease states and immunological phenotypes. In an earlier analysis of about 600 of the donors, most TCR beta V segments appeared in productive rearrangements about 87% or about 30% of the time, broadly matching IMGT annotations. In a later genetic analysis, fewer N-insertions in productive TCRs were reported among donors in an Asian-associated ancestry cluster than the approximately 670-donor mean. A group of highly shared sequence variants was considered likely to be a technical artifact of the sequencing pipeline. A later analysis reported that several top co-occurrence clusters appeared linked to parvovirus B19, influenza, CMV and Epstein-Barr virus. In vitro tests confirmed that three of the cytomegalovirus-associated TCR beta chains recognize cytomegalovirus antigens. Because counts were too low, fewer than 20 rarely observed V segments, including chromosome 9 orphons, were excluded from the earlier analysis of several hundred of the donors. At a false discovery rate of 0.05, a later analysis linked around 17,000 TCR beta sequences to specific HLA alleles. Linkage disequilibrium might explain the correlated functional status among segregating V segments, but an unknown experimental factor could not be excluded. Because HLA typing was missing for some donors at each locus, association tests included only the typed subset. According to a later analysis, TCR association rates differed among HLA loci, with DRB1 alleles showing the most associated TCRs and HLA-C alleles showing the fewest. The presence/absence analyses assumed that sequencing depth was roughly uniform across donors, and that assumption may not be true. The only immune exposure information available for the cohort was CMV serostatus. The cohort was sequenced for TCR beta chains only, and without alpha or paired-chain data the features that could be detected were limited. The study gave a list of around 170 TCR beta chains associated with cytomegalovirus.

The rearrangement joined TRBV28 to TRBJ2-3; the D segment could be TRBD1, given 6 matching bases. The TCR originated in a male donor in good health and CMV-seronegative. The sequencing sample was made of PBMCs. The CDR3: CASSFPAEGAQYF. The sequenced DNA: TGTGCCAGCAGTTTCCCAGCCGAGGGGGCGCAGTATTTT.